The next 16 T cell receptor beta chains were all read from a single sample in a study of siplizumab effects on memory and regulatory T cells. The table came from immunoSEQ multiplex PCR; TCRdb's copy has only in-frame clones and leaves some out. The data contain approximately 100,000 clones, roughly 95% of them singletons. The sequenced sample was non-Treg CD4+ T cells sorted from blood. The receptors were sampled from a human donor in good health.

The J gene is TRBJ1-2, the V gene TRBV5-1; D remains ambiguous. Trimming stripped 1 base from V and 6 bases from J, with 10 bases between. This CDR3 has 13 residues. Germline V gene sequence: CDR1 SGHRS, CDR2 YFSETQ. The CDR3 bases are TGCGCCAGCAGCTTGAGTCTGGTTAATGGCTACACCTTC. Amino acids: CASSLSLVNGYTF.

This rearrangement joins TRBV11-2 to TRBJ1-2, with no clear D. V was trimmed by 3 bases and J by 7 bases, leaving 9 bases between them. CDR1 and CDR2 (germline): SGHAT, FQNNGV. This CDR3 spans 12 amino acids. The CDR3 nucleotides read TGTGCCAGCAGCTTGACCGGCAGTGGCTACACCTTC. Its protein product is CASSLTGSGYTF.

The CDR3 DNA is TGTGCCAGCATCCGGGACAGGGCCGAGGGCGGGGAGCTGTTTTTT. Residues: CASIRDRAEGGELFF. The chain uses TRBV2 and TRBJ2-2; the match to TRBD1 covers 9 bases. CDR1 is SNHLY, CDR2 FYNNEI, per germline. Losses at the gene ends were 7 bases for V and 7 bases for J; bases not matched to a gene: 10. CDR3 length: 15 residues.

V is TRBV4-2 and J is TRBJ2-3, with 10 bases fitting TRBD2. With V trimmed by 0 bases and J by 9 bases, 6 bases remained unmatched. In germline, CDR1 is LGHNA, CDR2 YNFKEQ. The CDR3 spans 15 residues. CDR3 amino acids: CASSQDEAGGLTQYF. DNA for the CDR3: TGTGCCAGCAGCCAAGATGAAGCGGGGGGGCTGACGCAGTATTTT.

The chain recombines TRBV10-3 with TRBJ2-7; tentative D call: TRBD1 (5 bases). The CDR3 sequence is 14 residues long. With 0 bases removed from V and 5 bases from J, the gap between germline ends came to 11 bases. Germline values: CDR1 ENHRY, CDR2 SYGVKD. This CDR3 reads CAISESYRSHEQYF. The CDR3 DNA reads TGTGCCATCAGTGAGTCGTACAGGTCCCACGAGCAGTACTTC.

V usage is TRBV2 and J usage is TRBJ2-5, with D hard to call. This CDR3 has 15 residues. V lost 1 base and J lost 1, with 10 bases in between. CDR1 and CDR2 from the germline V gene are SNHLY and FYNNEI. Here the CDR3 DNA reads TGTGCCAGCAGTGAAGAGAGCTCCTCCCAAGAGACCCAGTACTTC. Amino acids: CASSEESSSQETQYF.

The chain uses TRBV5-1 and TRBJ2-5, with unresolved D. The DNA end lines up better with TRBJ2-7; the J call may be wrong. There are 12 residues in the CDR3. Looked up from germline, CDR1 is SGHRS and CDR2 is YFSETQ. The CDR3 DNA reads as TGCGCCAGCAGCTTGAGCTCCTACGAGCAGTACTTC. It encodes CASSLSSYEQYF.

V is TRBV6-1 and J is TRBJ1-5; D ambiguous. Germline V gene data show CDR1 as MNHNS and CDR2 as SASEGT. V lost 1 base and J lost 4, with 5 bases in between. CDR3 length: 13 amino acids. In nucleotides, the CDR3 is TGTGCCAGCAGTGAAGGGAAAAATCAGCCCCAGCATTTT. Protein sequence: CASSEGKNQPQHF.

The chain combines TRBV9 with TRBJ1-2; 8 nucleotides agree with TRBD1. CDR1 and CDR2 from the germline V gene are SGDLS and YYNGEE. CDR3 size: 15 residues. The J segment lost 2 bases and the V segment lost 4 bases, leaving 7 bases of the junction unmatched. In nucleotides, the CDR3 is TGTGCCAGCAGCCCTACAAGGACAGGGAACTATGGCTACACCTTC. It encodes CASSPTRTGNYGYTF.

In its sample, this clone was seen once. The chain joins TRBV19 to TRBJ2-2; tentative D call: TRBD2 (6 bases). The V end lost 3 bases, the J end lost 7 bases, and 21 bases lay between the germline ends. This CDR3 contains 17 residues. The germline CDR1 and CDR2 sequences are LNHDA and SQIVND (reference sequence). DNA for the CDR3: TGTGCCAGTAGTATCATTAGCGGTGGGGGATTTGGCGGGGAGCTGTTTTTT. Residues: CASSIISGGGFGGELFF. The full variable domain, rest sourced from reference TRBV19 and TRBJ2-2, is DGGITQSPKYLFRKEGQNVTLSCEQNLNHDAMYWYRQDPGQGLRLIYYSQIVNDFQKGDIAEGYSVSREKKESFPLTVTSAQKNPTAFYLCASSIISGGGFGGELFFGEGSRLTVL.

The count of this clone is one. The chain has TRBV7-2 and TRBJ2-5; TRBD2 aligns across 7 bases. V lost 5 bases and J lost 2; bases outside the gene matches: 2. The CDR3 has 13 residues. The germline gives CDR1 SGHTA, CDR2 FQGNSA. The CDR3 DNA reads TGTGCCAGCAGCGAGCGGGGTCAAGAGACCCAGTACTTC. As protein: CASSERGQETQYF.

The CDR3 is CASSGQPINEKLFF. In DNA, the CDR3 is TGTGCCAGCAGTGGACAGCCGATCAATGAAAAACTGTTTTTT. The V call is TRBV27, the J call TRBJ1-4; TRBD1 might be the D (6 bases). The CDR3 runs to 14 residues. Trimming took 5 bases from V and 5 from J, leaving 12 bases between them. The germline CDR1 and CDR2 sequences are MNHEY and SMNVEV (reference sequence).

This chain joins TRBV7-9 and TRBJ2-1, with 8 bases that match TRBD2. The CDR3 runs to 16 residues. V shed 5 bases, J shed 12 bases, and the junction held 18 bases outside the gene matches. Germline V CDR1 and CDR2: SEHNR, FQNEAQ (reference sequence). CDR3 coding DNA: TGTGCCAGCAGCCGACCAGAGGGGGTCGGGGGGGAATGGCAGTTCTTC. Protein: CASSRPEGVGGEWQFF.

The chain combines TRBV7-3 with TRBJ2-1, with D perhaps TRBD1 (5 bases). This CDR3 is built from 12 residues. Looked up from germline, CDR1 is SGHTA and CDR2 is FQGTGA. V lost 3 bases, J lost 8 bases, and 8 bases lay in between. The chain's CDR3 is CASSFDSYEQFF. Written as DNA, the CDR3 is TGTGCCAGCAGCTTCGACAGCTATGAGCAGTTCTTC. The full variable domain, rest sourced from reference TRBV7-3 and TRBJ2-1, is GAGVSQTPSNKVTEKGKYVELRCDPISGHTALYWYRQSLGQGPEFLIYFQGTGAADDSGLPNDRFFAVRPEGSVSTLKIQRTERGDSAVYLCASSFDSYEQFFGPGTRLTVL.

Comment on this clone: Other DNA sequences of this sample code for an identical CDR3. The rearrangement joins TRBV9 to TRBJ2-3, with unresolved D. This CDR3 has 11 amino acids. Germline assignment: CDR1 SGDLS and CDR2 YYNGEE. V lost 0 bases to trimming and J lost 5 bases, with 1 base between them. CDR3 sequence (DNA): TGTGCCAGCAGCGTAGAAGATACGCAGTATTTT. Its protein is CASSVEDTQYF.

This chain joins TRBV15 and TRBJ2-7; TRBD1 might be the D (6 bases). This CDR3 has 14 amino acids. Germline V gene data show CDR1 as LNHNV and CDR2 as YYDKDF (reference sequence). V lost 0 bases to trimming and J lost 7 bases, with 13 bases between them. Written as DNA, the CDR3 is TGTGCCACCAGCAGAGATGAGGGGGTGGGGGAGCAGTACTTC. Translated, it gives CATSRDEGVGEQYF.